What follows is one T cell receptor (beta chain) and its context. The entry originates in a study of shared clonotypes between healthy human individuals. Terminally differentiated effector memory CD45RA+ cells were excluded from the naive CD8 cells, which were CD45RO-negative and positively selected for CCR7. The CDR3 length is 14 residues. Germline lookup yields CDR1 KGHSH and CDR2 LQKENI. V trimming: 5 bases; J trimming: 4 bases; junction bases outside the gene matches: 8. Only in-frame clones appear in the TCRdb table, and some are missing; sequencing was by immunoSEQ multiplex PCR. Here the sample spans 800,000 or so clones, about 96% being singletons.

This TCR was recovered from a man younger than 45 in good health. The chain employs TRBV18 and TRBJ2-7; 7 nucleotides match TRBD1. Sequences were obtained from naive CD8+ T cells sorted from blood. The CDR3 protein is CASSEDRVSYEQYF. For the CDR3, the DNA is TGTGCCAGCTCAGAAGACAGGGTCTCGTACGAGCAGTACTTC.